Listed here are 18 T cell receptor beta chains from one sample, sequenced in a study of cytomegalovirus exposure and HLA in healthy donors. It was with 60 Vbeta and 13 Jbeta primers that the PCR ran. Clones were read by immunoSEQ multiplex PCR, and TCRdb kept only the in-frame ones, dropping some. The sample includes 150,000 to 200,000 clones, about 80% of them seen just once. The sequenced sample was PBMCs. Receptors were obtained from a woman aged 35 to 49 in good health and CMV-seronegative.

The J gene is TRBJ2-7, the V gene TRBV7-9; D remains unclear. The CDR3 runs 13 residues. Per the germline V gene, CDR1 is SEHNR and CDR2 is FQNEAQ (reference sequence). V dropped 1 base and J dropped 2 bases, with 6 bases sitting between them. The CDR3 is CASSLGVPYEQYF. Written as DNA, the CDR3 is TGTGCCAGCAGCTTAGGCGTTCCCTACGAGCAGTACTTC.

This rearrangement joins TRBV6-5 to TRBJ2-7, with TRBD2 identical over 8 bases. Trimming at V came to 6 bases and at J to 4 bases, leaving 5 bases not matched to a gene. The CDR3 runs to 13 residues. CDR1 and CDR2 from the germline V gene are MNHEY and SVGAGI. In nucleotides, the CDR3 is TGTGCCAGCAGGAGGTCTAGCGGGTACGAGCAGTACTTC. Translating it yields CASRRSSGYEQYF.

The chain uses TRBV19 and TRBJ2-2; perhaps TRBD2 as D (6 bases). The CDR3 extends over 16 amino acids. Germline CDR1 and CDR2: LNHDA and SQIVND (reference sequence). Trimming cost V 6 bases and J 5 bases, with 19 bases left between them. The CDR3 coding sequence is TGTGCCAGTAGCGTTATGGGGGATCGGGGGACCGGGGAGCTGTTTTTT. It codes for CASSVMGDRGTGELFF.

V gene TRBV2 combines with J gene TRBJ2-2; TRBD1 is a possible D gene (5 bases). The CDR3 consists of 14 residues. Trimming took off 6 bases at V and 7 bases at J, with 15 bases between the two ends. Looked up from germline, CDR1 is SNHLY and CDR2 is FYNNEI. CDR3 nucleotides: TGTGCCAGCAGGGGTCACCAGGGTAACGGGGAGCTGTTTTTT. Amino acids: CASRGHQGNGELFF.

The rearrangement uses TRBV25-1 and TRBJ1-6, with D possibly being TRBD1 (5 bases). The V end lost 1 base, the J end lost 10 bases, and 14 bases lay between the germline ends. Germline assignment: CDR1 MGHDK and CDR2 SYGVNS. The CDR3 contains 15 residues. For the CDR3, the DNA is TGTGCCAGCAGTGAATTTTGGGGGGAGGGCTCACCCCTCCACTTT. It specifies CASSEFWGEGSPLHF.

The J gene is TRBJ1-4, the V gene TRBV5-8, with D hard to call. This CDR3 is 15 amino acids long. CDR1 is SGHTS, CDR2 YDEGEE, per germline. Trimming left V 1 base short and J 6 bases short, with 13 bases between. In nucleotides, the CDR3 is TGTGCCAGCAGCTTGTTCGAACGCGGGGATGAAAAACTGTTTTTT. Translated: CASSLFERGDEKLFF.

This clone has only a few counts. The chain has TRBV4-3 and TRBJ2-2; TRBD1 matches 9 bases. Germline CDR1 is LGHNA and CDR2 is YSLEER. V lost 4 bases and J lost 5; bases outside the gene matches: 8. This CDR3 is built from 16 residues. The CDR3 DNA sequence: TGCGCCAGCAGCCGAGGACAGGGGAGGTCTACCGGGGAGCTGTTTTTT. This sequence encodes CASSRGQGRSTGELFF.

V and J are TRBV19 and TRBJ1-5; 7 nucleotides agree with TRBD1. CDR3 length equals 13 residues. Germline V gene sequence: CDR1 LNHDA, CDR2 SQIVND (reference sequence). The J segment lost 3 bases and the V segment lost 8 bases, leaving 4 bases of the junction unmatched. The CDR3 region has the DNA TGTGCCAGTTCAGGGGGAAACAATCAGCCCCAGCATTTT. This encodes CASSGGNNQPQHF.

The sample holds a few counts of this clone. V and J are TRBV6-1 and TRBJ2-3, with 8 nucleotides matching TRBD2. After removal of 7 bases from V and 1 base from J, the junction contained 7 bases not matched to a gene. This CDR3 spans 15 amino acids. Germline assignment: CDR1 MNHNS and CDR2 SASEGT. As DNA, the CDR3 is TGTGCCAGCACGGGCTTGCGGGGGGGCACAGATACGCAGTATTTT. This codes for CASTGLRGGTDTQYF.

The rearrangement uses TRBV28 and TRBJ1-1; the match to TRBD1 covers 9 bases. CDR1 MDHEN and CDR2 SYDVKM come from the germline V gene. This CDR3 comprises 15 residues. V lost 7 bases to trimming and J lost 11 bases; unmatched junction nucleotides: 17. The CDR3 is CASTPGGLQGACAFF. The DNA for the CDR3 is TGTGCCAGCACTCCCGGGGGCCTACAGGGGGCATGCGCTTTCTTT.

The chain recombines TRBV4-2 with TRBJ2-1, with D possibly being TRBD2 (5 bases). V lost 0 bases to trimming and J lost 0 bases, with 6 bases between them. The germline V gene has CDR1 LGHNA and CDR2 YNFKEQ. The CDR3 contains 15 residues. The CDR3 region is CASSQDAGSYNEQFF. CDR3 sequence (DNA): TGTGCCAGCAGCCAAGACGCGGGCTCCTACAATGAGCAGTTCTTC.

This chain uses TRBV4-1 with TRBJ1-5; D not certain. The CDR3 length is 13 residues. The germline V gene has CDR1 MGHRA and CDR2 YSYEKL. The V end lost 4 bases, the J end lost 6 bases, and 10 bases lay between the germline ends. The CDR3 DNA reads as TGCGCCAGCAGCCTGATCCCGAGTCAGCCCCAGCATTTT. Its protein is CASSLIPSQPQHF.

This clone was detected a few times. The CDR3 here is CASSRTSGSYNEQFF. CDR3 DNA sequence: TGTGCCAGCAGCCGGACTAGCGGGAGTTACAATGAGCAGTTCTTC. This chain joins TRBV7-3 and TRBJ2-1; the match to TRBD2 covers 13 bases. V lost 5 bases to trimming and J lost 4 bases; unmatched junction nucleotides: 2. The CDR3 length is 15 residues. Germline V gene data show CDR1 as SGHTA and CDR2 as FQGTGA. The whole variable domain, remainder taken from reference TRBV7-3 and TRBJ2-1, is GAGVSQTPSNKVTEKGKYVELRCDPISGHTALYWYRQSLGQGPEFLIYFQGTGAADDSGLPNDRFFAVRPEGSVSTLKIQRTERGDSAVYLCASSRTSGSYNEQFFGPGTRLTVL.

This chain connects TRBV28 to TRBJ2-7, with TRBD2 matching over 8 bases. From germline, CDR1 is MDHEN and CDR2 SYDVKM. V gave up 4 bases and J gave up 3 bases; unmatched junction bases: 11. This CDR3 has 16 amino acids. The CDR3 DNA reads TGTGCCAGCAGTTCCCCCGGTGGTAGCGGGATCTACGAGCAGTACTTC. This codes for CASSSPGGSGIYEQYF.

The rearrangement links TRBV11-2 to TRBJ2-1, with D unclear. Trimming took off 5 bases at V and 8 bases at J, with 7 bases between the two ends. Germline values: CDR1 SGHAT, CDR2 FQNNGV. The CDR3 contains 11 residues. The CDR3 here is CASSPRDEQFF. CDR3 DNA sequence: TGTGCCAGCAGCCCTCGGGATGAGCAGTTCTTC.

V usage is TRBV27 and J usage is TRBJ1-2; D is possibly TRBD1 (5 bases). Germline V lookup: CDR1 MNHEY, CDR2 SMNVEV (reference sequence). Trimming pared 4 bases from V and 5 bases from J, leaving 5 bases between. The CDR3 spans 11 residues. This CDR3 is CASSSGYGYTF. As DNA, the CDR3 is TGTGCCAGCAGTTCAGGGTATGGCTACACCTTC.

V and J are TRBV4-3 and TRBJ1-4; D remains ambiguous. CDR1 is LGHNA, CDR2 YSLEER, per germline. The V gene lost 0 bases and the J gene lost 11 bases, with 13 bases spanning the gap. The CDR3 extends over 14 amino acids. CDR3 DNA sequence: TGCGCCAGCAGCCAAGATCAGGCGGGTGGGAAACTGTTTTTT. Its protein is CASSQDQAGGKLFF.

The chain combines TRBV10-2 with TRBJ1-4; possible D gene TRBD1, 6 bases. Trimming took off 6 bases at V and 4 bases at J, with 15 bases between the two ends. The germline CDR1 and CDR2 sequences are WSHSY and SAAADI. The CDR3 is made up of 15 amino acids. The CDR3 sequence: CASSAIGTLNEKLFF. The CDR3, as DNA: TGCGCCAGCAGCGCGATCGGGACACTTAATGAAAAACTGTTTTTT.